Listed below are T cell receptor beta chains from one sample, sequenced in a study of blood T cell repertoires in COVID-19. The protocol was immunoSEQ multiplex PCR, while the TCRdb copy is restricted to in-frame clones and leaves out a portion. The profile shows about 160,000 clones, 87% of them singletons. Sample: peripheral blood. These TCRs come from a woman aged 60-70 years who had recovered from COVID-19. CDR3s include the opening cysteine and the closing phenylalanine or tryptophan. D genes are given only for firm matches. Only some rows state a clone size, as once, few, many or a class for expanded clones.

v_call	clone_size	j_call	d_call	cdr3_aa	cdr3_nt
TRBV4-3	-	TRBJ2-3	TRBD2	CASGSGAHDTQYF	TGCGCCAGCGGTAGCGGGGCCCATGATACGCAGTATTTT
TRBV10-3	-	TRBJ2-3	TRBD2	CATRPEEAGGLGTQYF	TGTGCCACCCGCCCGGAGGAAGCGGGGGGACTGGGTACGCAGTATTTT
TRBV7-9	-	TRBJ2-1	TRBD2	CASSSPVAGHSYNEQFF	TGTGCCAGCAGCTCTCCTGTAGCGGGGCACTCCTACAATGAGCAGTTCTTC
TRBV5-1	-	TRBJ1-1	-	CASSYLRDKREAFF	TGCGCCAGCAGTTATCTCCGGGACAAAAGGGAAGCTTTCTTT
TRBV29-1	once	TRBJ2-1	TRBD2	CSVEELAYNEQFF	TGCAGCGTTGAAGAACTAGCGTATAATGAGCAGTTCTTC
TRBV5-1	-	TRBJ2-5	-	CASSSALGGPQETQYF	TGCGCCAGCAGCTCGGCCCTGGGAGGTCCTCAAGAGACCCAGTACTTC
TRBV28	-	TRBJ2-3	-	CASSALVDTQYF	TGTGCCAGCAGTGCCCTAGTAGATACGCAGTATTTT
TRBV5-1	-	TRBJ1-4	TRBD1	CASSPGTGNEKLFF	TGCGCCAGCAGCCCGGGGACAGGGAATGAAAAACTGTTTTTT
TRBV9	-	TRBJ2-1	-	CASSAQGISYNEQFF	TGTGCCAGCAGCGCCCAGGGTATTTCCTACAATGAGCAGTTCTTC
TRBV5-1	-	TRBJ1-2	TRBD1	CASSVASGTVNYGYTF	TGCGCCAGCAGCGTAGCGTCCGGGACAGTTAACTATGGCTACACCTTC
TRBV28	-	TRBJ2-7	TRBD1	CASSLPSGQIGEQYF	TGTGCCAGCAGTTTACCGTCGGGACAGATAGGCGAGCAGTACTTC
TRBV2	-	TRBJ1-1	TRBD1	CASTGQMNTEAFF	TGTGCCAGCACGGGACAGATGAACACTGAAGCTTTCTTT
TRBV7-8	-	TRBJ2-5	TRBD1	CASSVVGQGAHQETQYF	TGTGCCAGCAGTGTCGTTGGACAGGGGGCCCACCAAGAGACCCAGTACTTC
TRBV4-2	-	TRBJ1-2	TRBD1	CASSRELRGDYGYTF	TGTGCCAGCAGCCGAGAGCTCAGGGGGGACTATGGCTACACCTTC
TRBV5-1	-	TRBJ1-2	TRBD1	CASSSGQIYGYTF	TGCGCCAGCAGTTCGGGACAGATCTATGGCTACACCTTC
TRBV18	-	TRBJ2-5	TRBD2	CASSPLLAGVKGETQYF	TGTGCCAGCTCACCTCTCCTAGCGGGGGTTAAGGGAGAGACCCAGTACTTC
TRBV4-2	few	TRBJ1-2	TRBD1	CASSRAPGTDYGYTF	TGTGCCAGCAGCCGAGCCCCGGGGACAGACTATGGCTACACCTTC
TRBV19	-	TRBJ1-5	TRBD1	CASSGQAAYSNQPQHF	TGTGCCAGTAGTGGACAGGCAGCATATAGCAATCAGCCCCAGCATTTT